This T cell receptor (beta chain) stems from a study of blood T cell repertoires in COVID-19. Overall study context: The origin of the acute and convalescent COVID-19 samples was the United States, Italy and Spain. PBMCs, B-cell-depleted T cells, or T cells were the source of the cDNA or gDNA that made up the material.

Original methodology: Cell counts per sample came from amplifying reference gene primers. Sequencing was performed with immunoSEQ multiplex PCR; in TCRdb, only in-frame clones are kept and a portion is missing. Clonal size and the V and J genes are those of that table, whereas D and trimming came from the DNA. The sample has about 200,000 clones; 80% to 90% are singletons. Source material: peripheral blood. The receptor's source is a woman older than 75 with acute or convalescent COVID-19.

The CDR3 DNA reads TGTGCCAGCAGTTATGAGGGGGCCTCCTTCTACGAGCAGTACTTC. Translation gives CASSYEGASFYEQYF. This sequence joins TRBV6-2 or TRBV6-3 and TRBJ2-7; 7 nucleotides align to TRBD1. Unmatched junction bases numbered 8, after V lost 3 bases and J lost 3 bases. The germline gives CDR1 MNHEY, CDR2 SVGEGT. The CDR3 sequence is 15 residues long.